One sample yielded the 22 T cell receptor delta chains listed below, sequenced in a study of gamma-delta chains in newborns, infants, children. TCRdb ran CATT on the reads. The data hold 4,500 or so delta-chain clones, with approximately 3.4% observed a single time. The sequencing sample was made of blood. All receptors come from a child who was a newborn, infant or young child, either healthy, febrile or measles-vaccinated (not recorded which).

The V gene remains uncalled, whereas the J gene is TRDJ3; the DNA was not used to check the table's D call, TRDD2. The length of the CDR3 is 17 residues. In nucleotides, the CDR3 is TGTGCCTGTGATCGTACTTCCCCTTCCTGGGACACCCGACAGATGTTTTTC. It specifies CACDRTSPSWDTRQMFF.

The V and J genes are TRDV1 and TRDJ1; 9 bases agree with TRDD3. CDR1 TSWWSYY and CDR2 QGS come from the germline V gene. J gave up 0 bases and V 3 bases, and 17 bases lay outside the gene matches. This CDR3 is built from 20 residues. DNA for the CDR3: TGTGCTCTTGGGGACCCGTGGGCACTGGGGGACCCCCCGTACACCGATAAACTCATCTTT. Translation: CALGDPWALGDPPYTDKLIF.

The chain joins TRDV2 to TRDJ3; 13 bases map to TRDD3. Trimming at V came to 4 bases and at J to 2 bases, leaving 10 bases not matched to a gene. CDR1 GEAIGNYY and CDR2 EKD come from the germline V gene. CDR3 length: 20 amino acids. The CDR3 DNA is TGTGCCTGTGATCCCGTACTGGGGGATACGTTAACCTGGGACACCCGACAGATGTTTTTC. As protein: CACDPVLGDTLTWDTRQMFF.

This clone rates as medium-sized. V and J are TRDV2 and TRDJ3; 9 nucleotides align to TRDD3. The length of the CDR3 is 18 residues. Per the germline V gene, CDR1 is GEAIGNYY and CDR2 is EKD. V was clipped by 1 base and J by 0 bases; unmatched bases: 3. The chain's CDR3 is CACDTAGIRSWDTRQMFF. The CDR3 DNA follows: TGTGCCTGTGACACTGCGGGGATACGCTCCTGGGACACCCGACAGATGTTTTTC.

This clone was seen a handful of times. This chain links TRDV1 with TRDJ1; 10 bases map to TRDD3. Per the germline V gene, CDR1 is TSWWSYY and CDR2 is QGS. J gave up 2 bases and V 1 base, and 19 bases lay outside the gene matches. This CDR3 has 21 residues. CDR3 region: CALGEQGLDWGIERDTDKLIF. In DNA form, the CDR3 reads TGTGCTCTTGGGGAACAGGGGCTAGACTGGGGGATCGAGAGGGATACCGATAAACTCATCTTT.

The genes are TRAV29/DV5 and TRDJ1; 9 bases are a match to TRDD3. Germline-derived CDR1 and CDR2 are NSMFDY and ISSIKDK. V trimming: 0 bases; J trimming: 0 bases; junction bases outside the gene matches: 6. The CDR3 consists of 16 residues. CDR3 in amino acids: CAASGSLGDYTDKLIF. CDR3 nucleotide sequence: TGTGCAGCAAGCGGGTCCCTGGGGGATTACACCGATAAACTCATCTTT.

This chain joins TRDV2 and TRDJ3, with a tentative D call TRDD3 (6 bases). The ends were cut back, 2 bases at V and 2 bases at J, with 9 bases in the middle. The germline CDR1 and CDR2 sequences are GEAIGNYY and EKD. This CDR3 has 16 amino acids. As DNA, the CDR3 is TGTGCCTGTGACATGATGGGGGCCTGGGACACCCGACAGATGTTTTTC. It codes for CACDMMGAWDTRQMFF.

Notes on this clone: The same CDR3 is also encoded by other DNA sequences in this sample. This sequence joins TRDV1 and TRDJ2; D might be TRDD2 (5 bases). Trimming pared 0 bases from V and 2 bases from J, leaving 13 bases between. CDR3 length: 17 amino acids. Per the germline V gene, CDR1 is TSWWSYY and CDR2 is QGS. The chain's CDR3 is CALGELAFTSLTAQLFF. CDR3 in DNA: TGTGCTCTTGGGGAACTAGCCTTCACTTCATTGACAGCACAACTCTTCTTT.

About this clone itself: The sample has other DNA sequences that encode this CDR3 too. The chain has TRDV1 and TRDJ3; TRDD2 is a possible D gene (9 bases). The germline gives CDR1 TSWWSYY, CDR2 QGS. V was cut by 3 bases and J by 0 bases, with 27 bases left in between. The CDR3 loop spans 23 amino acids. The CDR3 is CALGDPGLPTSWGSSWDTRQMFF. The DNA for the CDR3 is TGTGCTCTTGGGGATCCAGGCCTTCCTACAAGCTGGGGGAGCTCCTGGGACACCCGACAGATGTTTTTC.

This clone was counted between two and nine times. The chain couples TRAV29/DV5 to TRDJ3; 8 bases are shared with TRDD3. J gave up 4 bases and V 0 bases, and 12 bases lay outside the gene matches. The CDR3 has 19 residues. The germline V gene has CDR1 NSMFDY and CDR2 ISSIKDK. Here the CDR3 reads CAASANPTRDTWDTRQMFF. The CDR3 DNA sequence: TGTGCAGCAAGCGCGAATCCTACGAGGGATACGTGGGACACCCGACAGATGTTTTTC.

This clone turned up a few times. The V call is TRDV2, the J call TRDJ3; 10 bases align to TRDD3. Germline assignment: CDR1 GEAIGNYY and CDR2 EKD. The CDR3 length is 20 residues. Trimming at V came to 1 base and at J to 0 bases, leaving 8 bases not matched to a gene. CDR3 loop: CACDTPGSGGYSWDTRQMFF. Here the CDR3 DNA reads TGTGCCTGTGACACGCCGGGTTCTGGGGGATACTCCTGGGACACCCGACAGATGTTTTTC.

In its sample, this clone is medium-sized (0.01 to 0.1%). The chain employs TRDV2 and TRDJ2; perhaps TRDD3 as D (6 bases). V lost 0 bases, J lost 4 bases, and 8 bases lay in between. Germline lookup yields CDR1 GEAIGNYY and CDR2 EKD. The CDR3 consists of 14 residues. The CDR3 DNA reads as TGTGCCTGTGACACCTGGGGGTCGACAGCACAACTCTTCTTT. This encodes CACDTWGSTAQLFF.

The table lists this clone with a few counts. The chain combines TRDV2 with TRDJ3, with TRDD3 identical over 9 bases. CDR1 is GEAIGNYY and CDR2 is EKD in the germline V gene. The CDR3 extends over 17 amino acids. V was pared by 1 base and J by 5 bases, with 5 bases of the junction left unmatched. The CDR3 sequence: CACDTGGYFRDTRQMFF. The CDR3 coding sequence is TGTGCCTGTGACACGGGGGGATACTTCCGGGACACCCGACAGATGTTTTTC.

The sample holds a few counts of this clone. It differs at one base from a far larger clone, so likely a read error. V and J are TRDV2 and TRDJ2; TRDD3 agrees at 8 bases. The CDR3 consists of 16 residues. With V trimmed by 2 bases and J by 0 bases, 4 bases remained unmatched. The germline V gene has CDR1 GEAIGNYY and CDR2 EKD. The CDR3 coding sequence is TGTGCCTGTGACATACTGGGGGGTACTTTGACAGCACAACTCTTCTTT. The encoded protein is CACDILGGTLTAQLFF.

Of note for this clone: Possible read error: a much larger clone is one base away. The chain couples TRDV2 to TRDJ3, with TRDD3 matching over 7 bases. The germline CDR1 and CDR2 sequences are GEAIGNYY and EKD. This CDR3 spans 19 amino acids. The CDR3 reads CACDTVWGPSSWDTRQTFF. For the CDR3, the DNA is TGTGCCTGTGACACCGTCTGGGGGCCGAGCTCCTGGGACACCCGACAGACGTTTTTC.

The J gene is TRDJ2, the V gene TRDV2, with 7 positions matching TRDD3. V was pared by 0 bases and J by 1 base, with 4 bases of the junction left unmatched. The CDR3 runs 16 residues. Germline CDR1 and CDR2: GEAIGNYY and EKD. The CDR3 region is CACDTLGADLTAQLFF. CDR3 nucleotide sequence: TGTGCCTGTGACACCCTGGGGGCCGATTTGACAGCACAACTCTTCTTT.

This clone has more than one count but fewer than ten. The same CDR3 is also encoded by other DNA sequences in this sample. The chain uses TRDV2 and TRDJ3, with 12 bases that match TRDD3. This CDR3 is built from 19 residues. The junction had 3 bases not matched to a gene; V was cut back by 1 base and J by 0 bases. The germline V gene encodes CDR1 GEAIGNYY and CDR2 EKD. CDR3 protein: CACDTVLGDTSWDTRQMFF. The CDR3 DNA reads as TGTGCCTGTGACACAGTACTGGGGGATACCTCCTGGGACACCCGACAGATGTTTTTC.

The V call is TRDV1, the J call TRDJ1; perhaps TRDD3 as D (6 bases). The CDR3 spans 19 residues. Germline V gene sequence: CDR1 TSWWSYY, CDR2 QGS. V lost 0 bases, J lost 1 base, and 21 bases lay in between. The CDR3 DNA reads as TGTGCTCTTGGGGAACTATGGACAGGGGATCATTCCCCCACCGATAAACTCATCTTT. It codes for CALGELWTGDHSPTDKLIF.

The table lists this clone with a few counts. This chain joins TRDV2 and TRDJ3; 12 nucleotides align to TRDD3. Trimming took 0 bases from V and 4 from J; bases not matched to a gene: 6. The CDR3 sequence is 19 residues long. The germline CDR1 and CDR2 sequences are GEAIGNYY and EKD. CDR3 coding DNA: TGTGCCTGTGACACCGTACTGGGGGATACAAAGTGGGACACCCGACAGATGTTTTTC. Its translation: CACDTVLGDTKWDTRQMFF.

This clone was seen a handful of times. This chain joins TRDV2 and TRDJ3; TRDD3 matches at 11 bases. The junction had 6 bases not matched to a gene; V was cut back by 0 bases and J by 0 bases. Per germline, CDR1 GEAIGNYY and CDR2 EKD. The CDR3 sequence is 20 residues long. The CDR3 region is CACDTVVLGDSSWDTRQMFF. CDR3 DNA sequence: TGTGCCTGTGACACCGTCGTACTGGGGGATAGCTCCTGGGACACCCGACAGATGTTTTTC.

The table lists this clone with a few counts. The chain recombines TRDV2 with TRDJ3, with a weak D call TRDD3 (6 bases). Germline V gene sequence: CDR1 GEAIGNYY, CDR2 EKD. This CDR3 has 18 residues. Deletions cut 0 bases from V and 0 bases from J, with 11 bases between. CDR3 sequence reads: CACDTLLGSSWDTRQMFF. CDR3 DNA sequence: TGTGCCTGTGACACCTTACTGGGAAGCTCCTGGGACACCCGACAGATGTTTTTC.

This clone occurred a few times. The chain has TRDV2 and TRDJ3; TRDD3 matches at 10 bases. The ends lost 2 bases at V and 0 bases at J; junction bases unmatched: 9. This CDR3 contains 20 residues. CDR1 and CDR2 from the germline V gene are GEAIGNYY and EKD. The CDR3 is CACDNVLGDVSSWDTRQMFF. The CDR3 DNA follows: TGTGCCTGTGACAACGTACTGGGGGATGTTAGCTCCTGGGACACCCGACAGATGTTTTTC.